The 6 T cell receptor beta chains given below trace back to one sample, sequenced in a study of blood T cell repertoires in COVID-19. Here immunoSEQ multiplex PCR was the method, and the copy in TCRdb shows in-frame clones only, minus some. The sample shows some 410,000 clones, roughly 90% of them seen only once. Sequenced: PBMCs or T cells enriched from blood (not recorded which). The receptors derive from a young woman with acute COVID-19.

J is TRBJ1-1 and V is TRBV20-1; D remains ambiguous. V was pared by 0 bases and J by 8 bases, with 7 bases between. The germline V gene has CDR1 DFQATT and CDR2 SNEGSKA (reference sequence). The CDR3 loop spans 11 amino acids. The CDR3 nucleotides read TGCAGTGCTAGAGACGAACGGGAAGCTTTCTTT. It translates to CSARDEREAFF.

The chain carries TRBV7-6 and TRBJ2-3; 12 bases fit TRBD2. The CDR3 consists of 17 residues. Germline V gives CDR1 SGHVS, CDR2 FNYEAQ. The V and J ends lost 5 bases and 2 bases, in that order; junction bases with no gene match: 8. CDR3 DNA: TGTGCCAGCAGCACTCGACTAGCGGGGGCCCCCACAGATACGCAGTATTTT. It yields the protein CASSTRLAGAPTDTQYF.

The gene calls are TRBV6-6 and TRBJ2-1; TRBD1 matches at 7 bases. The CDR3 covers 12 residues. The V gene end was trimmed by 5 bases and the J gene end by 9 bases; junction bases not matched to a gene: 4. Germline V CDR1 and CDR2: MNHNY, SVGAGI (reference sequence). Here the CDR3 reads CASSIGTVEQFF. The CDR3 DNA reads as TGTGCCAGCAGTATCGGGACAGTTGAGCAGTTCTTC.

CDR3 residues: CASSVGTDYTGELFF. CDR3 DNA: TGTGCCAGCAGCGTCGGGACAGATTACACCGGGGAGCTGTTTTTT. The V call is TRBV9, the J call TRBJ2-2, with 7 positions matching TRBD1. Germline V gene lookup returns CDR1 SGDLS and CDR2 YYNGEE. Trimming at V came to 2 bases and at J to 3 bases, leaving 4 bases not matched to a gene. The CDR3 contains 15 residues.

The V and J genes are TRBV5-1 and TRBJ1-5; D is uncertain. V lost 6 bases and J lost 0, with 16 bases in between. CDR1 SGHRS and CDR2 YFSETQ come from the germline V gene. This CDR3 is 16 amino acids long. The CDR3 loop is CASKPARLRSNQPQHF. DNA of the CDR3: TGCGCCAGCAAGCCAGCCCGACTACGTAGCAATCAGCCCCAGCATTTT.

V usage is TRBV2 and J usage is TRBJ1-3; 8 nucleotides agree with TRBD1. CDR1 is SNHLY, CDR2 FYNNEI, per germline. The CDR3 sequence is 15 residues long. Trimming took 6 bases from V and 3 from J; bases not matched to a gene: 7. As DNA, the CDR3 is TGTGCCAGCAGAGACCAGGGGGCTCTTGGAAACACCATATATTTT. Translated: CASRDQGALGNTIYF.